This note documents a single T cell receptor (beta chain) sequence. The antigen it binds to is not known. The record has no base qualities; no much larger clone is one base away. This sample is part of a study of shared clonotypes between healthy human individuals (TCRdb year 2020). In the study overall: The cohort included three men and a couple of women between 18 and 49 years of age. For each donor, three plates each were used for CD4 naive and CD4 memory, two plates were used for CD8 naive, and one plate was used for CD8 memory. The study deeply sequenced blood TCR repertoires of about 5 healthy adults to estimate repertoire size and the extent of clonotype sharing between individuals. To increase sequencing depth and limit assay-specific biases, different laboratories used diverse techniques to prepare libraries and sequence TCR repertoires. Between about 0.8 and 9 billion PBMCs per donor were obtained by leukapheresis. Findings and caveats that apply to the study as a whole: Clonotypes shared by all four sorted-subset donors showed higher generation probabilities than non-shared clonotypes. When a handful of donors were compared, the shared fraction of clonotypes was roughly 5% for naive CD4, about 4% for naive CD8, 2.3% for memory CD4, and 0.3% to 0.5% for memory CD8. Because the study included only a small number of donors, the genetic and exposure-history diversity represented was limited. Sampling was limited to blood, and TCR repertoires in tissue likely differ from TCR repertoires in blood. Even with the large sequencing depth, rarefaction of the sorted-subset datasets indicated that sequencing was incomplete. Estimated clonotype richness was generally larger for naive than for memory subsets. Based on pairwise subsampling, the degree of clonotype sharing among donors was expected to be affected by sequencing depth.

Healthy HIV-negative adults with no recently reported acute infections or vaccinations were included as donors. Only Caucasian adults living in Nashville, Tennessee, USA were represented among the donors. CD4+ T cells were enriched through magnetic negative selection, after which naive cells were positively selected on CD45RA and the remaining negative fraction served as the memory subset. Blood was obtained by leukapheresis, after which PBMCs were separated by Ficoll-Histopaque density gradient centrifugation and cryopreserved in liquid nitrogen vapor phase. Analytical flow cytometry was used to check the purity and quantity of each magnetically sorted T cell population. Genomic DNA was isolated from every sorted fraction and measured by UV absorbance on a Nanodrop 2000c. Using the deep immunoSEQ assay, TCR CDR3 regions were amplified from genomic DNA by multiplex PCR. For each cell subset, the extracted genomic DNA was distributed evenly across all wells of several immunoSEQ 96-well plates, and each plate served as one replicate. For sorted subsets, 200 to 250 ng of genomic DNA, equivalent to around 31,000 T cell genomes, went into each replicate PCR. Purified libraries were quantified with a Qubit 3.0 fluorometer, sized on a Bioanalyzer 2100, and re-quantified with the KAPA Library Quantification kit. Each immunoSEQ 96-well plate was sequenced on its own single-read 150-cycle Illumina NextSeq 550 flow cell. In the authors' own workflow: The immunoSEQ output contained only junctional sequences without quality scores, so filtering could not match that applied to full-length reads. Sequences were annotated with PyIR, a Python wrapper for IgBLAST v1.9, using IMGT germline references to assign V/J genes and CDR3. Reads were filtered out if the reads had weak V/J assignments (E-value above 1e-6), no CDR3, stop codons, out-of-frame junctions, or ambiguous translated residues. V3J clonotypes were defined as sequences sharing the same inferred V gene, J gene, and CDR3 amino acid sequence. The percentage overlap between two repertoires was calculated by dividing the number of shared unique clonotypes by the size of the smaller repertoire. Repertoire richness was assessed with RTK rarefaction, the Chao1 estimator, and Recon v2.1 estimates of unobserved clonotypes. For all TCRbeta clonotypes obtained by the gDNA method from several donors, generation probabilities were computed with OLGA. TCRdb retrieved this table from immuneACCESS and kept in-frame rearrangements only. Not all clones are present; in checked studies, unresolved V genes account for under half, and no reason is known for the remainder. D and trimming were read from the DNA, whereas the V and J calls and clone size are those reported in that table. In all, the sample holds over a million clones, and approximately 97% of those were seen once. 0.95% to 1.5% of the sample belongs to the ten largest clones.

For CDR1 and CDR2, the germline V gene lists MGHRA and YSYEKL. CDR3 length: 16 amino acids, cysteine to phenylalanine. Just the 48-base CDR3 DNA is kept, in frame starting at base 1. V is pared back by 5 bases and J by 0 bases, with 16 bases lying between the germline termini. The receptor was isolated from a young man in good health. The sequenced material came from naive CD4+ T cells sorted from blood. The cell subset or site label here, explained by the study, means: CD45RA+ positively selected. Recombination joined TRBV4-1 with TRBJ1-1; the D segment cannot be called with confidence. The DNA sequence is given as TGCGCCAGCAGCGACTTATTTGGGTCCTTGAACACTGAAGCTTTCTTT. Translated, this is CASSDLFGSLNTEAFF.